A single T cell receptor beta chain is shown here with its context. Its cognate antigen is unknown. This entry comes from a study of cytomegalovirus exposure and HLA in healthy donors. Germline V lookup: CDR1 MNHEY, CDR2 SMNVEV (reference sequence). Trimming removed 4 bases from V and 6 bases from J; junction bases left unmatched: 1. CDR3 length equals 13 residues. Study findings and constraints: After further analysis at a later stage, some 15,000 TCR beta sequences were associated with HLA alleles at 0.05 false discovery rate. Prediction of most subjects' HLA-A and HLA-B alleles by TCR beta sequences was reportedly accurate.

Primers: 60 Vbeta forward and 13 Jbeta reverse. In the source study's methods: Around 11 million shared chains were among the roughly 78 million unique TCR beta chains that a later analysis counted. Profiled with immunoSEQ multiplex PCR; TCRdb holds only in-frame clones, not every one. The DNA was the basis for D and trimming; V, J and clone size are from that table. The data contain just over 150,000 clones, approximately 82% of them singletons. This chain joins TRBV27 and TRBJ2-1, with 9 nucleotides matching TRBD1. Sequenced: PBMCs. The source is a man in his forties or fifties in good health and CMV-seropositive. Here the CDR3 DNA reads TGTGCCAGCAGTTCGACAGGGGGCAATGAGCAGTTCTTC. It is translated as CASSSTGGNEQFF.